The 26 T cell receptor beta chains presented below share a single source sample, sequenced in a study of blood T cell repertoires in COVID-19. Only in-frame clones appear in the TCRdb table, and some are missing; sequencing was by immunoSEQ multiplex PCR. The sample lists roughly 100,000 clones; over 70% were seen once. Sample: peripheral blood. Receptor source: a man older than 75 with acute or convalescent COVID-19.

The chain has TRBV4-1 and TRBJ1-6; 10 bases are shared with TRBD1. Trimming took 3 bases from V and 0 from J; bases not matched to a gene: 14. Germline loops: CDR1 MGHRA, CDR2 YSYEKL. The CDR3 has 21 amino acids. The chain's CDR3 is CASSQVPGQGSSLSYNSPLHF. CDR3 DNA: TGCGCCAGCAGCCAGGTCCCGGGACAGGGGTCTTCCCTCTCCTATAATTCACCCCTCCACTTT.

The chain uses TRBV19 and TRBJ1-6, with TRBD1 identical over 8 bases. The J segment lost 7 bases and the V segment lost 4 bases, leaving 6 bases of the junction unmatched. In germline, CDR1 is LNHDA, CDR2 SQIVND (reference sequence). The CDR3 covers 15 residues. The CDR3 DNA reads TGTGCCAGTAGTAAAAAGGACAGGGAAAATTCACCCCTCCACTTT. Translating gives CASSKKDRENSPLHF.

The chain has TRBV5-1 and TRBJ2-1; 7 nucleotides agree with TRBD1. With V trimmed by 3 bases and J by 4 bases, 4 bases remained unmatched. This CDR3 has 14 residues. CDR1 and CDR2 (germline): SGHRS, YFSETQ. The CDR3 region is CASSSGGVYNEQFF. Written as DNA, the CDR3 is TGCGCCAGCAGCTCAGGGGGAGTATACAATGAGCAGTTCTTC. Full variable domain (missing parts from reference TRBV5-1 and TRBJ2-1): KAGVTQTPRYLIKTRGQQVTLSCSPISGHRSVSWYQQTPGQGLQFLFEYFSETQRNKGNFPGRFSGRQFSNSRSEMNVSTLELGDSALYLCASSSGGVYNEQFFGPGTRLTVL.

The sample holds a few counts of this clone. The CDR3 DNA reads TGTGCCAGCAGCCAAGAAGTGACTGCAGATACGCAGTATTTT. It is translated as CASSQEVTADTQYF. This chain links TRBV3-1 (or the pseudogene TRBV3-2) with TRBJ2-3; D is ambiguous. CDR3 length: 14 amino acids. Trimming pared 0 bases from V and 4 bases from J, leaving 8 bases between. Germline loops: CDR1 LGHDT, CDR2 YNNKEL (reference sequence).

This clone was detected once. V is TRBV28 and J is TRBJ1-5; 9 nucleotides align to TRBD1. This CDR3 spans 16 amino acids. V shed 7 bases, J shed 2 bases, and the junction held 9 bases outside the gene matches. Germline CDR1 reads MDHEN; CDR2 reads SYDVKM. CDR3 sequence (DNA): TGTGCCAGCATAAACAGGGGGCGCGTAGGCAATCAGCCCCAGCATTTT. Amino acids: CASINRGRVGNQPQHF. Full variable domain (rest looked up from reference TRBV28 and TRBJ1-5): DVKVTQSSRYLVKRTGEKVFLECVQDMDHENMFWYRQDPGLGLRLIYFSYDVKMKEKGDIPEGYSVSREKKERFSLILESASTNQTSMYLCASINRGRVGNQPQHFGDGTRLSIL.

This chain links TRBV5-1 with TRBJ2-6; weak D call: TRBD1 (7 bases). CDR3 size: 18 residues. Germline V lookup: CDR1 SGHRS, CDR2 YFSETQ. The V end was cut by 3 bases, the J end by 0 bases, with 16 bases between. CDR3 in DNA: TGCGCCAGCAGCTCACTTCAGGGGGGCTTCTCTGGGGCCAACGTCCTGACTTTC. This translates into CASSSLQGGFSGANVLTF.

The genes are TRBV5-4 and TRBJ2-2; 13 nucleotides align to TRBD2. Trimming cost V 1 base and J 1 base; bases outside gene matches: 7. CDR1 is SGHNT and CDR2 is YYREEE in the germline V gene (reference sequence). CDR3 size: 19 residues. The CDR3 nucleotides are TGTGCCAGCAGCTTGCGGGGGGGACTAGCGGGACGGAACACCGGGGAGCTGTTTTTT. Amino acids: CASSLRGGLAGRNTGELFF.

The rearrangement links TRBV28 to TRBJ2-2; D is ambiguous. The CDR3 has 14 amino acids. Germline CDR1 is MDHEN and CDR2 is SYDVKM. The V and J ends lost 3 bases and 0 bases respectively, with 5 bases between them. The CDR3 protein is CASSFPANTGELFF. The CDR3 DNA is TGTGCCAGCAGTTTCCCAGCGAACACCGGGGAGCTGTTTTTT.

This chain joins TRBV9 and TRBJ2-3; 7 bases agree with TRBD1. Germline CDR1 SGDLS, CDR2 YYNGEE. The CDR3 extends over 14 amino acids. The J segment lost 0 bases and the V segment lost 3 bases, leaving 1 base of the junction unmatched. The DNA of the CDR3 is TGTGCCAGCAGCGCGGGACAGAGCACAGATACGCAGTATTTT. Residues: CASSAGQSTDTQYF.

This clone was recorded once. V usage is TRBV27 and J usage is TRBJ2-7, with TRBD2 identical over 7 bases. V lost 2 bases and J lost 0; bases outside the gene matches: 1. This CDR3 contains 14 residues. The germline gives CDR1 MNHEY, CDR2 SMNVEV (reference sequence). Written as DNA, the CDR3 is TGTGCCAGCAGTTTAAGCGGGGCCTCCTACGAGCAGTACTTC. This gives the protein CASSLSGASYEQYF.

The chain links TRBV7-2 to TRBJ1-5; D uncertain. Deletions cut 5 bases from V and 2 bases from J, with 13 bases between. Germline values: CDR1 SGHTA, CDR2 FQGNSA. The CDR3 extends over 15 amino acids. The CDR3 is CASSPPSGGNQPQHF. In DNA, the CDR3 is TGTGCCAGCAGCCCTCCTAGCGGAGGCAATCAGCCCCAGCATTTT.

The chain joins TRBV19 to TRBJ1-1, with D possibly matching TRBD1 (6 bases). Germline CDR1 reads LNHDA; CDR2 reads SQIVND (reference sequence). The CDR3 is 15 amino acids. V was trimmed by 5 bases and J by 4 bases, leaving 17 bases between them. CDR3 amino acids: CASSPWAQGSTEAFF. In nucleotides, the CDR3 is TGTGCCAGTAGTCCCTGGGCCCAGGGGTCCACTGAAGCTTTCTTT.

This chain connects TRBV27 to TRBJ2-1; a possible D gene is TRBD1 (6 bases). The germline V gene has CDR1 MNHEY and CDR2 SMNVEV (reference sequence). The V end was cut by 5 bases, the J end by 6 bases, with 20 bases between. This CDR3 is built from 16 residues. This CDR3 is CASSRIPGATANEQFF. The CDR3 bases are TGTGCCAGCAGTCGTATCCCAGGGGCTACCGCCAATGAGCAGTTCTTC.

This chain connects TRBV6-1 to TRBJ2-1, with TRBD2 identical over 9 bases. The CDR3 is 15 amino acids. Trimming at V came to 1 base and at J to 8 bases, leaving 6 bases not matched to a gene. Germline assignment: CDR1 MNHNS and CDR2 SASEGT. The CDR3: CASSEVAGASDEQFF. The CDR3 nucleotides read TGTGCCAGCAGTGAAGTAGCGGGGGCCTCCGATGAGCAGTTCTTC.

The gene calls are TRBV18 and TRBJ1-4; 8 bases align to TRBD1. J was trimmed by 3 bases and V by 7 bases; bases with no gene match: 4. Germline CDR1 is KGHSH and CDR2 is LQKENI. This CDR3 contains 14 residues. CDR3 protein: CASWQGAANEKLFF. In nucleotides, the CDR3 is TGTGCCAGCTGGCAGGGGGCCGCTAATGAAAAACTGTTTTTT.

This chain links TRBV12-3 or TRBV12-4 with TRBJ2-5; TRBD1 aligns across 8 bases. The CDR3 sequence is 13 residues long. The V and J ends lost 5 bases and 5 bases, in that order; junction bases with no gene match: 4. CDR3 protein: CASSLRQGETQYF. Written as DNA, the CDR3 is TGTGCCAGCAGTCTCCGACAGGGGGAGACCCAGTACTTC.

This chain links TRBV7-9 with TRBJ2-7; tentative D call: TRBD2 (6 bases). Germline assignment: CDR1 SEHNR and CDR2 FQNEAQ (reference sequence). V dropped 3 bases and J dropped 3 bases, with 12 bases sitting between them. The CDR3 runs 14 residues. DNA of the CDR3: TGTGCCAGCAGCTTGTCCGGGGGTGACTACGAGCAGTACTTC. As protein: CASSLSGGDYEQYF.

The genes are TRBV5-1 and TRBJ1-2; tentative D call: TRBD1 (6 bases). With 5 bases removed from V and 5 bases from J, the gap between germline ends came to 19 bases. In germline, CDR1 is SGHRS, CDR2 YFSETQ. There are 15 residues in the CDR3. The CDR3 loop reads CASSQDSGGVYGYTF. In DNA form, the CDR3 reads TGCGCCAGCAGTCAGGACAGCGGTGGGGTTTATGGCTACACCTTC.

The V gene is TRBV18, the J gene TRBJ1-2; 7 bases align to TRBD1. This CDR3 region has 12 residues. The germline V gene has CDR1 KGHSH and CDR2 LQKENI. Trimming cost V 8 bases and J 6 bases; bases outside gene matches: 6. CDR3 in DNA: TGTGCCAGCACGTTGACAGGGAATGGCTACACCTTC. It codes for CASTLTGNGYTF. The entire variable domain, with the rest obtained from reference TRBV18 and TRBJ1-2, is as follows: NAGVMQNPRHLVRRRGQEARLRCSPMKGHSHVYWYRQLPEEGLKFMVYLQKENIIDESGMPKERFSAEFPKEGPSILRIQQVVRGDSAAYFCASTLTGNGYTFGSGTRLTVV.

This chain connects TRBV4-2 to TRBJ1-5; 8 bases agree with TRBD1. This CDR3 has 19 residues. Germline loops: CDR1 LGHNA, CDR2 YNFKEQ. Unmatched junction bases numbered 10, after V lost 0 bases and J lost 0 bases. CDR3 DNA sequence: TGTGCCAGCAGCCAAGATCTCGGACAGGGACAAGGTAGCAATCAGCCCCAGCATTTT. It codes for CASSQDLGQGQGSNQPQHF.

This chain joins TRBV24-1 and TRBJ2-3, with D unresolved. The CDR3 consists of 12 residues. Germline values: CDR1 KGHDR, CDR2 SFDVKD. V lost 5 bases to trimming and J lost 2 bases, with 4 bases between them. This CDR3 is CATSASTDTQYF. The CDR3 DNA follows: TGTGCCACCAGTGCCTCCACAGATACGCAGTATTTT.

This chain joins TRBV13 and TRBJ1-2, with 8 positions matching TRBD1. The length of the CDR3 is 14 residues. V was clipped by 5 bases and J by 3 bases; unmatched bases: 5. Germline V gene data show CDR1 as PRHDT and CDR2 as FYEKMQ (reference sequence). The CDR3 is CASSIQQGDYGYTF. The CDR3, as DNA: TGTGCCAGCAGCATACAACAGGGGGACTATGGCTACACCTTC.

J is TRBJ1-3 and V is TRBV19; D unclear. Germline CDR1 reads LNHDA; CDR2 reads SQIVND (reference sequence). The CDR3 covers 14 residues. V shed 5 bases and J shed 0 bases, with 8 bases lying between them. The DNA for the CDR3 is TGTGCCAGTAGTCCCACCTACTCTGGAAACACCATATATTTT. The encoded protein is CASSPTYSGNTIYF.

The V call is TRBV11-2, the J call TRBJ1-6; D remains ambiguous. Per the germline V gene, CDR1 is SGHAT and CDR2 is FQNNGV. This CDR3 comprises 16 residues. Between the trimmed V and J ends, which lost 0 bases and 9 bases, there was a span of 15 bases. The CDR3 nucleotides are TGTGCCAGCAGCTTAGATAACAGCCCAAGGATTTCACCCCTCCACTTT. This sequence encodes CASSLDNSPRISPLHF.

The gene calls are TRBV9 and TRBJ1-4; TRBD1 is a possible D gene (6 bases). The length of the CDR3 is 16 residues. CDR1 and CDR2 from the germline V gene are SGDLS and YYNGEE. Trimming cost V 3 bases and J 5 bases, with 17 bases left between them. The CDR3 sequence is CASSGRTASINEKLFF. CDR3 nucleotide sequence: TGTGCCAGCAGCGGACGGACAGCTTCGATAAATGAAAAACTGTTTTTT.

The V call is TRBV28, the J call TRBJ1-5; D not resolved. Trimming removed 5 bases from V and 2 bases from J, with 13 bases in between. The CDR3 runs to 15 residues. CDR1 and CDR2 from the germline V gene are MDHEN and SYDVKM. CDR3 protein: CASSLGSIGNQPQHF. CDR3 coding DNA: TGTGCCAGCAGTCTGGGCAGTATCGGCAATCAGCCCCAGCATTTT.